These 5 T cell receptor beta chains came from one sample sequenced in a study of T cells in Graves' hyperthyroidism and ophthalmopathy. RNA transcripts yielded amplified TCR beta CDR3 regions. During a first-round RT-PCR of the TCR CDR3, the HTBI primer set was used. TCRdb re-called the multiplex PCR reads with MiXCR, one entry per CDR3 protein. In the table there are roughly 200,000 distinct CDR3 sequences, around 19% of which are singletons. The sample taken for sequencing was blood. All receptors come from a middle-aged man with Graves' hyperthyroidism.

At least ten counts were recorded for this clonotype. This rearrangement joins TRBV2 to TRBJ1-6; tentative D call: TRBD1 (5 bases). The CDR3 extends over 14 amino acids. Germline loops: CDR1 SNHLY, CDR2 FYNNEI. V was clipped by 6 bases and J by 5 bases, with 11 bases between them. As DNA, the CDR3 is TGTGCCAGCAGCACAGGAAACGATAATTCACCCCTCCACTTT. Amino acid sequence: CASSTGNDNSPLHF. Full variable domain (remainder filled in from reference TRBV2 and TRBJ1-6): EPEVTQTPSHQVTQMGQEVILRCVPISNHLYFYWYRQILGQKVEFLVSFYNNEISEKSEIFDDQFSVERPDGSNFTLKIRSTKLEDSAMYFCASSTGNDNSPLHFGNGTRLTVT.

This clonotype was seen at least ten times. CDR3 protein: CASSPGREYGYTF. The CDR3 DNA reads TGTGCCAGCAGCCCGGGACGGGAATATGGCTACACCTTC. J is TRBJ1-2 and V is TRBV7-2; possibly TRBD1 for D (5 bases). The CDR3 covers 13 residues. V was shortened by 5 bases and J by 5 bases, with 12 bases between the two germline ends. CDR1 and CDR2 from the germline V gene are SGHTA and FQGNSA.

This clonotype was seen ten or more times. The chain recombines TRBV10-3 with TRBJ1-1; D is uncertain. V was pared by 10 bases and J by 7 bases, with 16 bases between. The germline V gene encodes CDR1 ENHRY and CDR2 SYGVKD. The CDR3 consists of 12 residues. CDR3 sequence: CATTPNGGEAFF. As DNA, the CDR3 is TGTGCCACTACCCCTAATGGCGGTGAAGCTTTCTTT.

The chain combines TRBV7-8 with TRBJ1-2; D possibly corresponds to TRBD1 (6 bases). Germline values: CDR1 SGHVS, CDR2 FQNEAQ. The ends were cut back, 5 bases at V and 1 base at J, with 23 bases in the middle. There are 18 residues in the CDR3. The CDR3 loop is CASSPYTGLAGLNYGYTF. The CDR3, as DNA: TGTGCCAGCAGCCCGTACACAGGGCTGGCTGGCCTTAACTATGGCTACACCTTC.

This clonotype was detected ten times or more. This CDR3 reads CASKVRSAGGIDTQYF. In nucleotides, the CDR3 is TGTGCCAGCAAAGTGAGGTCGGCGGGGGGGATAGATACGCAGTATTTT. The V gene is TRBV2, the J gene TRBJ2-3; 9 bases are a match to TRBD2. The CDR3 is 16 amino acids. Germline V CDR1 and CDR2: SNHLY, FYNNEI. Trimming took 7 bases from V and 5 from J; bases not matched to a gene: 13.